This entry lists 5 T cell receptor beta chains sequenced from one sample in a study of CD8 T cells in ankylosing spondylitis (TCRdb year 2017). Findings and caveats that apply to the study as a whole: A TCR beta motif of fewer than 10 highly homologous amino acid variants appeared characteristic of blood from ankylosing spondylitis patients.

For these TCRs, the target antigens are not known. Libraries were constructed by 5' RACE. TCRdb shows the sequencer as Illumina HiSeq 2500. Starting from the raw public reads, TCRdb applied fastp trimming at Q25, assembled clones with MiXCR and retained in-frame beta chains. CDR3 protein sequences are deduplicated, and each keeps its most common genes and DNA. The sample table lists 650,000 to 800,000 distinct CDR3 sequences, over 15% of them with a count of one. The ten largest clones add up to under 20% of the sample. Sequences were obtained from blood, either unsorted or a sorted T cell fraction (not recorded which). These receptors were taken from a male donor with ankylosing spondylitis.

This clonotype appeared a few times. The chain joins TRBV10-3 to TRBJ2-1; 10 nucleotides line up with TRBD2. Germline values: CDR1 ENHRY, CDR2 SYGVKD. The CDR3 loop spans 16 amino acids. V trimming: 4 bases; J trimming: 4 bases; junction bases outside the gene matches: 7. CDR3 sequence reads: CAISGLAGDSYNEQFF. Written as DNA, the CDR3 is TGTGCCATCAGTGGTCTAGCGGGGGACTCTTACAATGAGCAGTTCTTC.

The CDR3 is CASSRLEAPPISEQFF. Here the CDR3 DNA reads TGCGCCAGCAGCCGGCTGGAGGCCCCCCCCATTAGTGAGCAGTTCTTC. This chain uses TRBV4-1 with TRBJ2-1; perhaps TRBD2 as D (5 bases). The V and J ends lost 4 bases and 9 bases respectively, with 22 bases between them. CDR1 and CDR2 from the germline V gene are MGHRA and YSYEKL. This CDR3 contains 16 residues.

The CDR3 here is CASTLGANTEAFF. The CDR3 bases are TGTGCCAGCACTCTGGGGGCCAACACTGAAGCTTTCTTT. The rearrangement uses TRBV12-3 or TRBV12-4 and TRBJ1-1; tentative D call: TRBD1 (6 bases). The CDR3 has 13 residues. V gave up 7 bases and J gave up 2 bases, with 11 bases separating them.

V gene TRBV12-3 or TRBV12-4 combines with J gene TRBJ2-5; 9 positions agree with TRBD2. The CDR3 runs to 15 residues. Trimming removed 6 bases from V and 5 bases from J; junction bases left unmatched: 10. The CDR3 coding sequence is TGTGCCAGCAGCCTAAATAGCGGGGGCACGGAGACCCAGTACTTC. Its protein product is CASSLNSGGTETQYF.

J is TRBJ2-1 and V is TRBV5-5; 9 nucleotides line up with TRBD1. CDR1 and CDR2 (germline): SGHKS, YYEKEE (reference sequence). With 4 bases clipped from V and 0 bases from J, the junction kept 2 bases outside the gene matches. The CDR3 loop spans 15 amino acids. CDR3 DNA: TGTGCCAGCAGCAAACAGGGGGCCTCCTACAATGAGCAGTTCTTC. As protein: CASSKQGASYNEQFF.